The clone carrying this T cell receptor beta chain was seen ten or more times. The data derive from a study of CD8 T cells in ankylosing spondylitis. The authors made TCR beta libraries by quantitative 5'-RACE with molecular barcodes. TCRdb re-called the 5' RACE reads with MiXCR, one entry per CDR3 protein. This table holds about 160,000 distinct CDR3 sequences, 9.5% to 10% found once. This TCR was sampled from a female donor with ankylosing spondylitis or in good health (not recorded which). Sequenced material: blood, either unsorted or a sorted T cell fraction (not recorded which).

Written as DNA, the CDR3 is TGTGCCAGCAGTGAGGGTCCCTCCGCTGAAGCTTTCTTT. Encoded protein: CASSEGPSAEAFF. This chain joins TRBV12-3 or TRBV12-4 and TRBJ1-1; the D is unclear. The CDR3 totals 13 residues. Trimming took off 5 bases at V and 6 bases at J, with 13 bases between the two ends.